The clone carrying this T cell receptor (beta chain) was picked up one time. Its antigen is unidentified. This entry comes from a study of blood T cells in healthy people across ages. Trimming cost V 0 bases and J 3 bases, with 12 bases left between them. The CDR3 covers 16 residues. Germline lookup yields CDR1 MNHEY and CDR2 SVGAGI. A J-beta primer mix and a sample-barcoded 5' primer were used in a second PCR of roughly 7 to 12 cycles. MiXCR was run by TCRdb on the 5' RACE reads, yielding one entry per CDR3 protein. The data show approximately 940,000 distinct CDR3 sequences, 48% seen once. Notes on the study in general: Since the PBMCs were unsorted, naive and antigen-experienced cells could not be conclusively compared.

This chain uses TRBV6-5 with TRBJ2-1, with D possibly TRBD1 on 7 matching bases. The sample taken for sequencing was blood. The sequence derives from a man between 25 and 39 years old in good health. The CDR3 sequence: CASSYSRRDSYNEQFF. The CDR3, as DNA: TGTGCCAGCAGTTACTCCAGGCGGGACAGCTACAATGAGCAGTTCTTC.